A single T cell receptor beta chain is shown here with its context. This clonotype was seen once. It has no known antigen specificity. This may be a read error: a much more frequent sequence differs by one nucleotide. The CDR3 spans 9 residues, from the cysteine through the phenylalanine. Only CDR3 DNA is held: 27 bases, read in frame from base 1. For CDR1 and CDR2, the germline V gene lists SQVTM and ANQGSEA. The donors were 40 or so Caucasian individuals from Russia, aged about 6 to 95 years, who were systemically healthy. Each donor gave approximately 10 milliliters of peripheral blood, collected into EDTA-treated Vacutainer tubes. Ficoll-Paque density-gradient centrifugation was used to isolate PBMCs, with at least 6 million per sample. Total RNA was extracted from PBMCs with Trizol reagent, with at least 5 micrograms obtained per sample. The percentages of naive CD45RAhigh/CD27high T cells were determined by flow cytometry on a PBMC aliquot from every donor.

These data originate in a study of blood T cells in healthy people across ages (dated by TCRdb to the mid-2010s). About the investigation overall: In model experiments, roughly one uniquely barcoded TCR beta cDNA molecule per two T cells was captured by template switching. To avoid experimental bias, donors of different ages were distributed randomly across sequencing lanes. The study analyzed two additional independent replicas of 1 million unique cDNA reads from the same blood draw for two donors, one aged 18 to 29 and one aged 80 or older. Donors were grouped into four age groups: young (average approximately 16 years), middle-aged (about 38), aged (around 56) and long-lived (approximately 75). Using deep sequencing normalized with unique cDNA molecular identifiers, the study measured how TCR beta repertoire diversity changes with age.

Libraries were prepared through 5' RACE. These reads were obtained on an Illumina HiSeq 2500. A second PCR of about 6 to 11 cycles was performed with a sample-barcoded 5' primer and a J-beta primer mix. Each TCR beta cDNA molecule received a unique molecular identifier from a template-switch 5' adaptor carrying 12 random nucleotides. Each sample yielded at least 3 million CDR3-containing paired-end reads. The Mint cDNA synthesis kit, primed by a TRBC-specific oligonucleotide, was used to synthesize first-strand cDNA from all RNA. Following uracil-DNA glycosylase treatment, all cDNA underwent a first 18-cycle PCR with the universal primers M1SS and BC2_uni_R. On the authors' methods: For normalization, 1 million high-quality reads, each with a distinct molecular identifier, were randomly selected from each sample. Reads with shared molecular identifiers were discarded instead of being binned into consensus sequences. CDR3 identification, clonotype clustering and error correction used MiTCR with a Q25 quality threshold and the strictest error-elimination algorithm. A nonparametric unseen species model with Euler transformation was used to estimate lower-bound total TCR beta diversity. Clones were called with MiXCR by TCRdb after fastp trimmed the public reads at Q25, and only in-frame beta chains were retained. Each entry merges the rows of one CDR3 protein and shows their most common DNA and genes. TCRdb, not the authors, supplied the V and J calls. The sample yields 1.4 million or so distinct CDR3 sequences; under 55% were counted once. The ten largest account for just over 4% of the sample.

Results and caveats for the whole study, not just this receptor: Estimates of total diversity based on one million sequenced T cells were considered lower bounds and underestimates. As age increased, observed TCR beta diversity per million T cells dropped in a roughly linear way, and a significant reduction was already evident by age roughly 36. Compared with the aged group, the long-lived group had more naive CD4+ T cells, fewer expanded clones and increased TCR diversity, suggesting age selection. A strong correlation was found between observed TCR beta diversity and the percentage of naive T cells measured by flow cytometry. Conclusive comparison of naive and antigen-experienced compartments was prevented by the profiling of bulk unsorted PBMCs. Because donor CMV infection status was unknown, age-related changes in expanded clonotypes were potentially confounded.

The receptor chain draws on TRBV29-1 and TRBJ2-1, with no D gene named confidently. Sequencing used blood. The sequence derives from a woman aged 18-29 years in good health. In nucleotide form, the sequence is TGCGGCGTTGCCTATGAGCAGTTCTTC. Translated, it gives CGVAYEQFF.